Presented here are 23 T cell receptor beta chains from one specimen sequenced in a study of cytomegalovirus exposure and HLA in healthy donors. Primers included in the PCR were 60 Vbeta and 13 Jbeta primers. Some clones are missing from TCRdb's copy, which holds only in-frame ones; the method was immunoSEQ multiplex PCR. The sample includes about 180,000 clones, over 65% of them seen just once. Sequenced: PBMCs. The source of these receptors is a woman in her 30s in good health and CMV-seropositive.

The CDR3 loop reads CASSLDSGDPNTEAFF. DNA for the CDR3: TGTGCCAGCAGCTTAGATAGCGGGGACCCGAACACTGAAGCTTTCTTT. This chain links TRBV11-3 with TRBJ1-1; weak D call: TRBD1 (5 bases). The ends were cut back, 0 bases at V and 1 base at J, with 12 bases in the middle. The CDR3 runs to 16 residues. Per the germline V gene, CDR1 is SGHNT and CDR2 is YENEEA. Drawing the rest from reference TRBV11-3 and TRBJ1-1, the complete variable domain is EAGVVQSPRYKIIEKKQPVAFWCNPISGHNTLYWYLQNLGQGPELLIRYENEEAVDDSQLPKDRFSAERLKGVDSTLKIQPAELGDSAVYLCASSLDSGDPNTEAFFGQGTRLTVV.

The V gene is TRBV7-2, the J gene TRBJ2-5; 8 bases are shared with TRBD1. Germline assignment: CDR1 SGHTA and CDR2 FQGNSA. V lost 6 bases to trimming and J lost 5 bases; unmatched junction nucleotides: 8. The CDR3 extends over 14 amino acids. CDR3 region: CASRDQGAGETQYF. CDR3 bases: TGTGCCAGCAGGGATCAGGGGGCAGGGGAGACCCAGTACTTC. Supplemented by reference TRBV7-2 and TRBJ2-5, the full variable domain reads GAGVSQSPSNKVTEKGKDVELRCDPISGHTALYWYRQSLGQGLEFLIYFQGNSAPDKSGLPSDRFSAERTGGSVSTLTIQRTQQEDSAVYLCASRDQGAGETQYFGPGTRLLVL.

V usage is TRBV30 and J usage is TRBJ1-4, with a possible D match to TRBD1 (5 bases). V was trimmed by 8 bases and J by 2 bases, leaving 12 bases between them. The CDR3 runs to 13 residues. The germline CDR1 and CDR2 sequences are GTSNPN and SVGIG (reference sequence). This CDR3 is CAGQAGTNEKLFF. The CDR3 DNA follows: TGTGCCGGTCAGGCAGGGACTAATGAAAAACTGTTTTTT.

The chain links TRBV30 to TRBJ2-2, with D tentatively TRBD2 (6 bases). V was shortened by 8 bases and J by 5 bases, with 15 bases between the two germline ends. CDR1 is GTSNPN, CDR2 SVGIG, per germline (reference sequence). The CDR3 extends over 13 amino acids. DNA of the CDR3: TGTGCCATAGGAGGGCCGGGGACCGGGGAGCTGTTTTTT. Its protein product is CAIGGPGTGELFF.

The genes are TRBV2 and TRBJ1-4; no reliable D call. CDR1 SNHLY and CDR2 FYNNEI come from the germline V gene. The CDR3 is 15 amino acids. The V gene lost 6 bases and the J gene lost 1 base, with 12 bases spanning the gap. Here the CDR3 DNA reads TGTGCCAGCAGCAACCTCGGTAGAACTAATGAAAAACTGTTTTTT. Translation gives CASSNLGRTNEKLFF.

This clone has a handful of counts. This sequence joins TRBV9 and TRBJ2-1; 7 positions match TRBD1. V gave up 1 base and J gave up 5 bases; unmatched junction bases: 3. The germline CDR1 and CDR2 sequences are SGDLS and YYNGEE. This CDR3 is 14 amino acids long. Here the CDR3 reads CASSVTGTDNEQFF. The CDR3 DNA follows: TGTGCCAGCAGCGTAACAGGGACAGACAATGAGCAGTTCTTC.

The table lists this clone with a few counts. This rearrangement joins TRBV11-3 to TRBJ2-1; TRBD1 is a possible D gene (6 bases). The germline CDR1 and CDR2 sequences are SGHNT and YENEEA. The CDR3 extends over 13 amino acids. Trimming shortened V by 2 bases and J by 7 bases, and 9 bases separated the two germline ends. The CDR3 is CASSLLGANEQFF. As DNA, the CDR3 is TGTGCCAGCAGCTTACTGGGGGCTAATGAGCAGTTCTTC.

The count of this clone is one. This sequence joins TRBV19 and TRBJ1-5; D remains unclear. V shed 0 bases and J shed 3 bases, with 12 bases lying between them. Germline values: CDR1 LNHDA, CDR2 SQIVND (reference sequence). This CDR3 is 16 amino acids long. The DNA of the CDR3 is TGTGCCAGTAGTATAGAGATCGGGAGGTTCAATCAGCCCCAGCATTTT. Translating it yields CASSIEIGRFNQPQHF.

The chain carries TRBV30 and TRBJ1-5; possibly TRBD1 for D (6 bases). The CDR3 runs to 13 residues. Germline CDR1 reads GTSNPN; CDR2 reads SVGIG (reference sequence). V was trimmed by 4 bases and J by 8 bases, leaving 15 bases between them. The CDR3, as DNA: TGTGCCTGGAACGCAGGGGCCAAGGAGCCCCAGCATTTT. Protein: CAWNAGAKEPQHF.

V and J are TRBV6-1 and TRBJ1-4; D is possibly TRBD1 (6 bases). Between the trimmed V and J ends, which lost 3 bases and 0 bases, there was a span of 11 bases. Looked up from germline, CDR1 is MNHNS and CDR2 is SASEGT. This CDR3 region has 16 residues. The CDR3 nucleotides read TGTGCCAGCAGTGAGGCTAGGACAGCAACTAATGAAAAACTGTTTTTT. Amino acid sequence: CASSEARTATNEKLFF.

This chain connects TRBV29-1 to TRBJ2-7, with D perhaps matching TRBD1 (6 bases). The CDR3 extends over 12 amino acids. V was clipped by 4 bases and J by 3 bases, with 10 bases between them. The germline CDR1 and CDR2 sequences are SQVTM and ANQGSEA. CDR3 in amino acids: CSVAGTNYEQYF. The CDR3 region has the DNA TGCAGCGTTGCCGGGACAAACTACGAGCAGTACTTC.

The V gene is TRBV18, the J gene TRBJ2-7; the D gene is possibly TRBD1 (5 bases). Per the germline V gene, CDR1 is KGHSH and CDR2 is LQKENI. The V end lost 1 base, the J end lost 7 bases, and 17 bases lay between the germline ends. This CDR3 has 15 amino acids. The CDR3 DNA is TGTGCCAGCTCACCACGTGACAGCTACCAAGGGGAGCAGTACTTC. This gives the protein CASSPRDSYQGEQYF.

J is TRBJ2-2 and V is TRBV5-1, with a possible D match to TRBD1 (7 bases). Germline V gene sequence: CDR1 SGHRS, CDR2 YFSETQ. Trimming left V 3 bases short and J 1 base short, with 13 bases between. The CDR3 is 16 amino acids. CDR3 sequence: CASSSQGGQNTGELFF. CDR3 bases: TGCGCCAGCAGCTCCCAGGGGGGACAGAACACCGGGGAGCTGTTTTTT. The complete variable domain, with remaining parts taken from reference TRBV5-1 and TRBJ2-2, reads KAGVTQTPRYLIKTRGQQVTLSCSPISGHRSVSWYQQTPGQGLQFLFEYFSETQRNKGNFPGRFSGRQFSNSRSEMNVSTLELGDSALYLCASSSQGGQNTGELFFGEGSRLTVL.

The chain employs TRBV11-2 and TRBJ2-5; maybe TRBD2 (5 bases). In germline, CDR1 is SGHAT, CDR2 FQNNGV. The CDR3 is 14 amino acids. V was cut by 2 bases and J by 1 base, with 8 bases left in between. Here the CDR3 reads CASSLRDIQETQYF. The CDR3 DNA reads as TGTGCCAGCAGCTTACGGGATATCCAAGAGACCCAGTACTTC.

The rearrangement joins TRBV28 to TRBJ2-5; 7 nucleotides agree with TRBD1. J gave up 3 bases and V 3 bases, and 10 bases lay outside the gene matches. This CDR3 is 16 amino acids long. CDR1 and CDR2 from the germline V gene are MDHEN and SYDVKM. The CDR3 region has the DNA TGTGCCAGCAGTTTGCCGGGACAGCCGGTGGAAGAGACCCAGTACTTC. Translating it yields CASSLPGQPVEETQYF. The variable domain in full, completed from reference TRBV28 and TRBJ2-5, reads DVKVTQSSRYLVKRTGEKVFLECVQDMDHENMFWYRQDPGLGLRLIYFSYDVKMKEKGDIPEGYSVSREKKERFSLILESASTNQTSMYLCASSLPGQPVEETQYFGPGTRLLVL.

This rearrangement joins TRBV2 to TRBJ1-2; TRBD1 aligns across 9 bases. J was trimmed by 4 bases and V by 5 bases; bases with no gene match: 2. Germline lookup yields CDR1 SNHLY and CDR2 FYNNEI. The CDR3 runs to 13 residues. The chain's CDR3 is CASSPQGAYGYTF. The CDR3, as DNA: TGTGCCAGCAGTCCACAGGGGGCCTATGGCTACACCTTC.

The V gene is TRBV13, the J gene TRBJ2-3, with 8 bases lining up with TRBD1. The V gene end was trimmed by 5 bases and the J gene end by 6 bases; junction bases not matched to a gene: 10. Germline CDR1 and CDR2: PRHDT and FYEKMQ (reference sequence). This CDR3 is built from 15 residues. The CDR3 bases are TGTGCCAGCAGCATAACCGGACAGGGATTGGATACGCAGTATTTT. It codes for CASSITGQGLDTQYF.

This clone has just a few counts. The V gene is TRBV28, the J gene TRBJ1-4; tentative D call: TRBD1 (6 bases). CDR1 and CDR2 from the germline V gene are MDHEN and SYDVKM. CDR3 length equals 12 residues. Trimming took off 6 bases at V and 14 bases at J, with 16 bases between the two ends. CDR3 amino acids: CASRVQGLSLFF. The DNA of the CDR3 is TGTGCCAGCAGAGTACAGGGACTATCGCTGTTTTTT.

The rearrangement links TRBV28 to TRBJ2-1; 8 nucleotides match TRBD1. The junction had 5 bases not matched to a gene; V was cut back by 5 bases and J by 5 bases. Germline CDR1 and CDR2: MDHEN and SYDVKM. This CDR3 comprises 14 residues. CDR3 region: CASSVDRENNEQFF. As DNA, the CDR3 is TGTGCCAGCAGTGTGGACAGGGAAAACAATGAGCAGTTCTTC.

The chain is built from TRBV14 and TRBJ1-1, with D possibly being TRBD1 (5 bases). With 4 bases removed from V and 2 bases from J, the gap between germline ends came to 14 bases. Germline CDR1 and CDR2: SGHDN and FVKESK. The CDR3 is made up of 15 amino acids. In DNA form, the CDR3 reads TGTGCCAGCAGCCTTGGGGGGACGAGAAACACTGAAGCTTTCTTT. Its protein is CASSLGGTRNTEAFF.

This clone has just one count. This chain joins TRBV28 and TRBJ1-5, with TRBD1 as a possible D gene (6 bases). The germline V and J ends were trimmed by 6 bases and 11 bases, with 20 bases remaining between them. The CDR3 length is 14 residues. The germline V gene has CDR1 MDHEN and CDR2 SYDVKM. CDR3 region: CASSPRVGGGAQHF. The CDR3 coding sequence is TGTGCCAGCAGCCCTCGGGTCGGGGGGGGCGCCCAGCATTTT.

The chain has TRBV6-5 and TRBJ1-1; D ambiguous. Per germline, CDR1 MNHEY and CDR2 SVGAGI. V lost 0 bases and J lost 4, with 6 bases in between. CDR3 length: 13 residues. The CDR3 spells CASSYSSITEAFF. CDR3 nucleotide sequence: TGTGCCAGCAGTTACTCGAGCATCACTGAAGCTTTCTTT.

V gene TRBV30 combines with J gene TRBJ2-1; unclear D gene. V dropped 0 bases and J dropped 7 bases, with 7 bases sitting between them. This CDR3 region has 12 residues. Germline assignment: CDR1 GTSNPN and CDR2 SVGIG (reference sequence). The CDR3 reads CAWSVEQNEQFF. CDR3 DNA sequence: TGTGCCTGGAGTGTAGAGCAAAATGAGCAGTTCTTC.